This TCR beta chain was obtained from a study of T-cell memory formation after mild COVID-19. In the study overall: Across donors, TCR clusters were largely donor specific. Findings of the study overall: The CD4+ clones that contracted clustered mainly within CM and EM, and the CD8+ clones concentrated in EMRA.

TCRdb called the 5' RACE reads again in MiXCR, with one record for every CDR3 protein. This sample yields fewer than 700,000 distinct CDR3 sequences, of which roughly 22% are seen a single time; approximately 8.4% belongs to the top ten. About this clonotype itself: Its cognate antigen is unknown.

In germline, CDR1 is SGHDT, CDR2 YYEEEE. Deletions cut 2 bases from V and 1 base from J, with 9 bases between. The CDR3 sequence is 14 residues long. The sequence was obtained from an adult woman who had mild COVID-19 (a few samples of this study predate the infection). Cell type and time point are not known. The gene calls are TRBV5-6 and TRBJ1-1; D call uncertain. Sequences were obtained from PBMCs or a T cell subset sorted from them (not recorded which). The DNA of the CDR3 is TGTGCCAGCAGCTTCAGGAGACCGAACACTGAAGCTTTCTTT. Protein: CASSFRRPNTEAFF.